This T cell receptor (beta chain) was retrieved from a study of immune characterization of retroperitoneal liposarcoma. TCRdb used MiXCR to reprocess the PCR reads, holding one entry per CDR3 protein. Of 2,500 to 3,500 distinct CDR3 sequences listed, roughly 45% were seen once; the top ten hold 30% to 50%. This CDR3 is 18 amino acids long. CDR1 and CDR2 (germline): MNHEY, SMNVEV (reference sequence). The trim removed 5 bases at V and 2 bases at J, leaving 17 bases unmatched. Sequenced: tumor tissue. The sequence derives from a male donor with retroperitoneal liposarcoma. The chain employs TRBV27 and TRBJ2-7, with 8 bases aligning to TRBD1. The CDR3 loop is CASSRTHGTGLKPYEQYF. The CDR3 bases are TGTGCCAGCAGTAGGACTCACGGGACAGGCTTGAAACCCTACGAGCAGTACTTC.